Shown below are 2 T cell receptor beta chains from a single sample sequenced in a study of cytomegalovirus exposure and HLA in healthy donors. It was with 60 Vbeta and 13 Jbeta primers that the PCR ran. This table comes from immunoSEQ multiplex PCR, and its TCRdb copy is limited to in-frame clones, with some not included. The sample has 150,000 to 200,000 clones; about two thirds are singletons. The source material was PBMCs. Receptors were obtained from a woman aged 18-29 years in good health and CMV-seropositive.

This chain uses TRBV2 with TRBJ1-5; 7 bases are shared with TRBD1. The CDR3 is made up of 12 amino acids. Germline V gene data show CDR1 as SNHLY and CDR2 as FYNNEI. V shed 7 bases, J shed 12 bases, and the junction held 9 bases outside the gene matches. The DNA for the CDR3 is TGTGCCAGCACCCTAGGGGGCAGAGACCAGCATTTT. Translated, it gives CASTLGGRDQHF.

This CDR3 reads CASSSAPRGETQYF. The CDR3 nucleotides are TGTGCCAGCAGCTCGGCCCCAAGGGGAGAGACCCAGTACTTC. V and J are TRBV5-6 and TRBJ2-5; D might be TRBD1 (5 bases). This CDR3 comprises 14 residues. The germline V gene encodes CDR1 SGHDT and CDR2 YYEEEE. Trimming took off 3 bases at V and 4 bases at J, with 13 bases between the two ends. The variable domain in full, completed from reference TRBV5-6 and TRBJ2-5, reads DAGVTQSPTHLIKTRGQQVTLRCSPKSGHDTVSWYQQALGQGPQFIFQYYEEEERQRGNFPDRFSGHQFPNYSSELNVNALLLGDSALYLCASSSAPRGETQYFGPGTRLLVL.